The 5 T cell receptor beta chains listed next were all sequenced from one sample in a study of shared clonotypes between healthy human individuals. Measured with immunoSEQ multiplex PCR; TCRdb has only the in-frame clones, and not every one. In the table there are 550,000 to 850,000 clones, around 74% of which are singletons. Sequenced sample: memory CD4+ T cells sorted from blood. As to subset: CD45RA-negative fraction. All receptors come from a woman aged 25-40 years in good health.

The chain joins TRBV7-9 to TRBJ1-5; D is ambiguous. Germline V gives CDR1 SEHNR, CDR2 FQNEAQ (reference sequence). Trimming left V 3 bases short and J 1 base short, with 10 bases between. The CDR3 contains 15 residues. The CDR3 here is CASSFWRGSNQPQHF. The CDR3 bases are TGTGCCAGCAGCTTTTGGCGTGGGAGCAATCAGCCCCAGCATTTT. The complete variable domain, with remaining parts taken from reference TRBV7-9 and TRBJ1-5, reads DTGVSQNPRHKITKRGQNVTFRCDPISEHNRLYWYRQTLGQGPEFLTYFQNEAQLEKSRLLSDRFSAERPKGSFSTLEIQRTEQGDSAMYLCASSFWRGSNQPQHFGDGTRLSIL.

This rearrangement joins TRBV5-1 to TRBJ2-2; D gene ambiguous. CDR3 length equals 12 residues. Germline lookup yields CDR1 SGHRS and CDR2 YFSETQ. V dropped 1 base and J dropped 6 bases, with 4 bases sitting between them. CDR3 amino acids: CASSLRSGELFF. The CDR3, as DNA: TGCGCCAGCAGCTTGAGATCCGGGGAGCTGTTTTTT.

The rearrangement joins TRBV29-1 to TRBJ1-2; 9 bases are shared with TRBD1. Germline trimming cut 6 bases from V and 2 bases from J; bases unmatched to any gene: 4. CDR3 length equals 13 residues. The germline V gene encodes CDR1 SQVTM and CDR2 ANQGSEA. CDR3 in DNA: TGCAGCGTCAGGGACAGGGTCAACTATGGCTACACCTTC. As protein: CSVRDRVNYGYTF.

The chain recombines TRBV27 with TRBJ1-5; weak D call: TRBD1 (6 bases). The CDR3 length is 16 residues. The V gene's germline CDR1 is MNHEY and CDR2 SMNVEV (reference sequence). The V gene lost 9 bases and the J gene lost 0 bases, with 18 bases spanning the gap. In DNA, the CDR3 is TGTGCCAGTAGAGACTTAACAGGGCGTAGCAATCAGCCCCAGCATTTT. Encoded protein: CASRDLTGRSNQPQHF.

As concerns this clone: A read error may explain this, as a much larger clone is one base away. The same CDR3 also results from other DNA sequences found in this sample. In DNA form, the CDR3 reads TGTGCCAGCAGTGTACCGGGACAGGGCCAAGAGACCCAGTACTTC. It yields the protein CASSVPGQGQETQYF. The chain uses TRBV25-1 and TRBJ2-5, with 9 bases matching TRBD1. Germline CDR1 reads MGHDK; CDR2 reads SYGVNS. Trimming cost V 4 bases and J 1 base; bases outside gene matches: 4. The CDR3 consists of 15 residues. Full variable domain (outside the CDR3, taken from reference TRBV25-1 and TRBJ2-5): EADIYQTPRYLVIGTGKKITLECSQTMGHDKMYWYQQDPGMELHLIHYSYGVNSTEKGDLSSESTVSRIRTEHFPLTLESARPSHTSQYLCASSVPGQGQETQYFGPGTRLLVL.